Included here is one T cell receptor (beta chain) sequence, with context. What it binds is unknown. This sample stems from a study of T cell responses to AZD1222 COVID-19 vaccine. Broader study findings: Only after the peak T cell response were repertoires sampled.

Measured with immunoSEQ multiplex PCR; TCRdb has only the in-frame clones, and not every one. This sample has some 130,000 clones, with around 90% found just once. V lost 6 bases to trimming and J lost 1 base; unmatched junction nucleotides: 5. CDR3 size: 14 residues. Germline-derived CDR1 and CDR2 are LNHDA and SQIVND (reference sequence). The chain links TRBV19 to TRBJ1-2; 7 bases agree with TRBD1. Sample: peripheral blood, taken on day 0 of AZD1222 vaccination. The source of this sequence is an adult in good health. The CDR3 DNA reads TGTGCCAGTAGCTCCGGGACAGTTAACTATGGCTACACCTTC. Residues: CASSSGTVNYGYTF.